The T cell receptor beta chain described here comes from a study of regulatory T cells in long-lasting Graves disease. The authors built TCR beta libraries using iRepertoire HTBI primers and Arm-PCR of CDR3 regions. TCRdb itself ran the multiplex PCR reads through MiXCR, one entry per CDR3 protein. The sample has 400,000 to 550,000 distinct CDR3 sequences, approximately 16% seen once. Germline V gene lookup returns CDR1 MNHEY and CDR2 SMNVEV (reference sequence). V was trimmed by 5 bases and J by 2 bases, leaving 10 bases between them. The CDR3 consists of 13 residues. Specified time point: newly diagnosed GD, antithyroid drugs for less than 3 months. PBMC-derived RNA was used for the TCR library. Only a few counts were recorded for this clonotype. Another study also made use of these data, one on T cells in Graves' hyperthyroidism and ophthalmopathy. That source adds: Prediction of ophthalmopathy progression came a median around 6 months pre-onset.

Sequenced material: peripheral blood mononuclear cells (PBMCs), taken at new diagnosis, from a patient treated with antithyroid drugs. This clonotype was sampled from a woman in her twenties or thirties with Graves disease. The J gene is TRBJ2-7, the V gene TRBV27; D not certain. The CDR3 coding sequence is TGTGCCAGCAGTGTCAAATGGGCCTACGAGCAGTACTTC. Protein sequence: CASSVKWAYEQYF.